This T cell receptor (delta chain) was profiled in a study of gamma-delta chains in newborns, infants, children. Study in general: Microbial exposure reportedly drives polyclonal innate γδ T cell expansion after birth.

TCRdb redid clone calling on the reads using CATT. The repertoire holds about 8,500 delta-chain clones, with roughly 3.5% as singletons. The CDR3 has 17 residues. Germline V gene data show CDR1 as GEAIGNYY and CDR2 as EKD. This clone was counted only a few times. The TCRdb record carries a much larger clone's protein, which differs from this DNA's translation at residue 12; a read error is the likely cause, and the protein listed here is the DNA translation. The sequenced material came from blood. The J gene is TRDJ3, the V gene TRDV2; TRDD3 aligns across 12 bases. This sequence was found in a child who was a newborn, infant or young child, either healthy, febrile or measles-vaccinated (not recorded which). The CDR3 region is CACDTTGGYWDARQMFF. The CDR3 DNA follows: TGTGCCTGTGACACTACTGGGGGATACTGGGACGCCCGACAGATGTTTTTC.